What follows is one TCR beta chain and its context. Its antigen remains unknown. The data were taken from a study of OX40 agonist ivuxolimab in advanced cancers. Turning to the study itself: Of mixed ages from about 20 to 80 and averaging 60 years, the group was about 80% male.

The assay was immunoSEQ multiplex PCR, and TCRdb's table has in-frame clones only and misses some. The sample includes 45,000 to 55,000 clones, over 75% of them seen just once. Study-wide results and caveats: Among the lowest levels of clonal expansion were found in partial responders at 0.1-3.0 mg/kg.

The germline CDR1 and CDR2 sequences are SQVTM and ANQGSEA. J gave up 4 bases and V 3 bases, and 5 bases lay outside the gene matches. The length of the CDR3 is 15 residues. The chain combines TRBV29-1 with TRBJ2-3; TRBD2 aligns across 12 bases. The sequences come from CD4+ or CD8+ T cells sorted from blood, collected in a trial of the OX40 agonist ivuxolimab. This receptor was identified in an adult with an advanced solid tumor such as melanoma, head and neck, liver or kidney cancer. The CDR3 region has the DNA TGCAGCGTTGAGGCGGCTAGCGGGAGGGCAGATACGCAGTATTTT. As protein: CSVEAASGRADTQYF.